The 10 T cell receptor beta chains below all came from one sample that was sequenced in a study of molecular identifiers for immune sequencing clone quantification (dated by TCRdb to the late 2010s). To prepare the library, PCR was applied. The sequencer listed for this sample is Illumina HiSeq 4000. The public reads were run again by TCRdb, first through fastp at Q25 and then through MiXCR, and only productive beta chains were kept. Identical CDR3 proteins give one entry, which carries the most common genes and DNA. Across this sample there are more than 450,000 distinct CDR3 sequences, with about a fifth seen only once. About 0.8% of the sample lies in the top ten. The sequencing input was naive CD8+ T cells from blood, with Jurkat cell RNA spiked in. Sample cell subset or site, as interpreted from the label and publication: FACS-sorted CD8+CD4-CCR7+CD45RA+ naive T cells. All receptors derive from a human donor in good health. Some libraries in this study had Jurkat cell RNA spiked in.

In its sample, this clonotype was seen once. Since a much larger clone is just one base distant, this may be a read error. Because it lacks the conserved phenylalanine or tryptophan at the end, this CDR3 is likely a read error. The CDR3: CASSPLAGAEGYTL. The CDR3 bases are TGTGCCAGCAGCCCGCTCGCCGGGGCGGAAGGCTACACCCTC. The chain joins TRBV9 to TRBJ1-2, with D possibly TRBD1 on 5 matching bases. V lost 4 bases, J lost 8 bases, and 18 bases lay in between. The CDR3 is 14 residues long. CDR1 is SGDLS and CDR2 is YYNGEE in the germline V gene.

The chain is built from TRBV5-6 and TRBJ1-3; 7 nucleotides agree with TRBD1. From germline, CDR1 is SGHDT and CDR2 YYEEEE. With 3 bases clipped from V and 4 bases from J, the junction kept 13 bases outside the gene matches. The CDR3 has 17 residues. Written as DNA, the CDR3 is TGTGCCAGCAGCTCTTTAACAGGGGAGACGACCGGAAACACCATATATTTT. It translates to CASSSLTGETTGNTIYF.

There are many counts of this clonotype. The rearrangement joins TRBV7-2 to TRBJ2-7, with TRBD1 matching 7 bases. Germline V lookup: CDR1 SGHTA, CDR2 FQGNSA. This CDR3 contains 14 residues. The V gene end was trimmed by 5 bases and the J gene end by 2 bases; junction bases not matched to a gene: 6. The CDR3 DNA reads TGTGCCAGCAGCCTCCCAGGGGGTGCCTACGAGCAGTACTTC. Residues: CASSLPGGAYEQYF.

Points on this clonotype: This may be a read error: a much more frequent sequence differs by one nucleotide. This chain uses TRBV27 with TRBJ2-3; TRBD2 might be the D (5 bases). CDR3 length equals 15 residues. Trimming left V 6 bases short and J 2 bases short, with 15 bases between. Germline CDR1 reads MNHEY; CDR2 reads SMNVEV (reference sequence). This CDR3 is CASSPRRAYTDTQYF. The DNA for the CDR3 is TGTGCCAGCAGCCCAAGGCGGGCCTACACAGATACGCAGTATTTT.

This clonotype has only one observation. This may be a read error, as it is one base from a much larger clone. This chain uses TRBV7-3 with TRBJ2-5; perhaps TRBD1 as D (8 bases). This CDR3 is built from 14 residues. Per the germline V gene, CDR1 is SGHTA and CDR2 is FQGTGA. The CDR3 DNA sequence: TGTGCCCGGGAGGACAGGGACCTACAAGAGGCCCAGTACTTC. Translated, it gives CAREDRDLQEAQYF. The full variable domain, rest sourced from reference TRBV7-3 and TRBJ2-5, is GAGVSQTPSNKVTEKGKYVELRCDPISGHTALYWYRQSLGQGPEFLIYFQGTGAADDSGLPNDRFFAVRPEGSVSTLKIQRTERGDSAVYLCAREDRDLQEAQYFGPGTRLLVL.

The sample holds many counts of this clonotype. The chain recombines TRBV7-9 with TRBJ1-1; D not certain. V was clipped by 5 bases and J by 6 bases, with 10 bases between them. The CDR3 has 12 amino acids. CDR1 is SEHNR and CDR2 is FQNEAQ in the germline V gene (reference sequence). The CDR3 loop reads CASSPRHPEAFF. The DNA for the CDR3 is TGTGCCAGCAGCCCGCGACATCCTGAAGCTTTCTTT.

This clonotype was counted at least ten times. The genes are TRBV10-3 and TRBJ2-7; D not resolved. V was trimmed by 5 bases and J by 3 bases, leaving 5 bases between them. CDR1 is ENHRY, CDR2 SYGVKD, per germline. CDR3 length equals 11 residues. The CDR3 here is CAISTGYEQYF. CDR3 sequence (DNA): TGTGCCATCAGTACCGGCTACGAGCAGTACTTC.

The J gene is TRBJ2-1, the V gene TRBV15; the match to TRBD1 covers 7 bases. This CDR3 spans 13 amino acids. V was clipped by 10 bases and J by 0 bases; unmatched bases: 3. Germline V gives CDR1 LNHNV, CDR2 YYDKDF (reference sequence). CDR3 DNA sequence: TGTGCCATAGGACAGGACTCCTACAATGAGCAGTTCTTC. It yields the protein CAIGQDSYNEQFF.

This clonotype has more than one count but fewer than ten. One junction end does not reproduce the germline sequence, and a read error may be involved. This sequence joins TRBV4-2 and TRBJ1-3, with D uncertain. The CDR3 spans 15 residues. The germline CDR1 and CDR2 sequences are LGHNA and YNFKEQ. The CDR3 reads CASSQEAISGNSIYF. CDR3 nucleotides: TGTGCCAGCAGCCAAGAAGCAATCTCTGGAAACTCCATATATTTT.

The chain is built from TRBV4-1 and TRBJ1-5; D unresolved. Trimming took off 2 bases at V and 4 bases at J, with 9 bases between the two ends. This CDR3 has 14 residues. CDR1 is MGHRA, CDR2 YSYEKL, per germline. CDR3 DNA: TGCGCCAGCAGCCAATGGTCAGAAAATCAGCCCCAGCATTTT. Translation gives CASSQWSENQPQHF.